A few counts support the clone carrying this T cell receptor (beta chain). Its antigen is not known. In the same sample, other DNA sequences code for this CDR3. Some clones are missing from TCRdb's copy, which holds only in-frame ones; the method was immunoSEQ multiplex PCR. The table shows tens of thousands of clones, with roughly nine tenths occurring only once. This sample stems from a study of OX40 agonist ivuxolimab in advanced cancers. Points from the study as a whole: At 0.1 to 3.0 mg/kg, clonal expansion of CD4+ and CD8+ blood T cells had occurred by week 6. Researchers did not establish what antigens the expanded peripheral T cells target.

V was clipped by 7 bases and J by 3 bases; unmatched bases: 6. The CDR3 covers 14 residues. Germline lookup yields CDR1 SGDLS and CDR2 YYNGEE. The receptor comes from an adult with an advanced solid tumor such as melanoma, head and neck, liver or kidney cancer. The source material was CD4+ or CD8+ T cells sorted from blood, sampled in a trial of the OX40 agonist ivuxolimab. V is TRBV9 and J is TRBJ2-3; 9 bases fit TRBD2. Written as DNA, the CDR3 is TGTGCCAGCGGGGAGGCGGGAGGGACAGATACGCAGTATTTT. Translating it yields CASGEAGGTDTQYF.